Listed below are T cell receptor beta chains from one sample, sequenced in a study of tumor-infiltrating lymphocytes in oesophageal squamous cell carcinoma. TCRdb re-derived calls from the PCR reads in MiXCR, one entry per CDR3 protein. This table holds 6,000 to 6,500 distinct CDR3 sequences, more than 12% found once. Sequencing was done on a sample of esophageal tumor tissue. All receptors derive from a male donor with esophageal squamous cell carcinoma. CDR3s include the opening cysteine and the closing phenylalanine or tryptophan. A D gene is named only where the DNA matches it firmly. For some rows the clone size is stated as once, few or many, or as a class when expanded; others skip it.

d_call clone_size j_call v_call cdr3_nt cdr3_aa
TRBD1 - TRBJ2-2 TRBV5-4 TGTGCCAGAGGGACAGTTGGAACCGGGGAGCTGTTTTTT CARGTVGTGELFF
- many TRBJ1-4 TRBV6-1 TGTGCCAGCAGCCCAACGGGACTTACTAATGAAAAACTGTTTTTT CASSPTGLTNEKLFF
- few TRBJ2-5 TRBV7-4 TGTGCCAGCAGCTTCGAGGGCCATGAGACCCAGTACTTC CASSFEGHETQYF
- few TRBJ1-5 TRBV9 TGTGCCAGCAGCGTAGCTGGGGTCGGCAATCAGCCCCAGCATTTT CASSVAGVGNQPQHF
- many TRBJ1-1 TRBV6-1 TGTGCCAGCAGTTCACAGATGAACACTGAAGCTTTCTTT CASSSQMNTEAFF
TRBD1 few TRBJ2-7 TRBV5-1 TGCGCCAGCAGCTCCCTTACCGGGACAGGGGCCGAGCAGTACTTC CASSSLTGTGAEQYF
- many TRBJ2-1 TRBV6-2/TRBV6-3 TGTGCCAGCAGTTACACAAGCCAGGAGCAGTTCTTC CASSYTSQEQFF
- medium-sized TRBJ2-7 TRBV7-6 TGTGCCAGCAGCTCGTCGGGGCTGGGCTTGGGCGAGCAGTACTTC CASSSSGLGLGEQYF
TRBD1 few TRBJ2-7 TRBV6-6 TGTGCCAGCAAACAGGGGGCAGACACCGGGGAGCTGTACTTC CASKQGADTGELYF
- medium-sized TRBJ1-1 TRBV6-1 TGTGCCAGCAAGGACAACAGTGAAGCTTTCTTT CASKDNSEAFF